This T cell receptor (beta chain) stems from a study of cytomegalovirus exposure and HLA in healthy donors. About this clone itself: What it binds is not known.

Study-wide results and limits: Three chains linked to CMV were shown in vitro to be specific for CMV antigens.

Trimming stripped 0 bases from V and 2 bases from J, with 8 bases between. CDR3 length: 14 amino acids. In germline, CDR1 is MNHEY, CDR2 SMNVEV (reference sequence). The table came from immunoSEQ multiplex PCR; TCRdb's copy has only in-frame clones and leaves some out. The table lists roughly 100,000 clones, around 96% of them singletons. The receptor comes from a woman aged 18-35 years in good health and CMV-seronegative. J is TRBJ2-7 and V is TRBV27; D is perhaps TRBD2 (6 bases). The material sequenced was PBMCs. DNA for the CDR3: TGTGCCAGCAGTTTATCTAGCGGCCCCTACGAGCAGTACTTC. Translated: CASSLSSGPYEQYF.